Listed below are T cell receptor beta chains from one sample, sequenced in a study of tumor-infiltrating lymphocytes in primary liver carcinoma. TCRdb re-analysed the multiplex PCR reads in MiXCR, keeping a single row per CDR3 protein. The table has around 190,000 distinct CDR3 sequences, around 85% seen once. Sequenced: tumor tissue from primary liver carcinoma. The receptors were sampled from a man between 35 and 55 years old with primary liver carcinoma and hepatitis B virus infection. Each CDR3 is given with its conserved first and last residue. A D gene is named only where the DNA matches it firmly. Clone size appears in some rows only: once, few, many, or a class for an expanded clone.

NA	NA	TRBV6-2/TRBV6-3	TRBJ2-5	CASIPQGAQVTQYF	TGTGCCAGCATCCCCCAGGGAGCCCAAGTGACCCAGTACTTC
NA	NA	TRBV30	TRBJ2-3	CAWSPSGRPFYTDTQYF	TGTGCCTGGAGTCCAAGTGGGAGGCCCTTTTACACAGATACGCAGTATTTT
NA	NA	TRBV10-3	TRBJ2-1	CAIRDQPTISYDEQFF	TGTGCCATCAGAGACCAGCCGACTATCTCCTACGATGAGCAGTTCTTC
TRBD1	few	TRBV5-1	TRBJ2-5	CASSPDRVGQETQYF	TGCGCCAGCAGCCCGGACAGGGTGGGGCAAGAGACCCAGTACTTC
NA	NA	TRBV4-3	TRBJ2-3	CASSQDTDMGGTDTRYF	TGTGCCAGCAGCCAGGATACCGACATGGGAGGAACAGATACGCGGTATTTT
NA	NA	TRBV5-4	TRBJ2-3	CASISRASGSSTDTQYF	TGTGCCAGCATTAGCAGAGCCTCCGGAAGTAGCACAGATACGCAGTATTTT
TRBD2	once	TRBV11-2	TRBJ2-3	CASSRSLRLAGKRTDTQYF	TGTGCCAGCAGCCGATCACTGAGACTAGCGGGAAAGAGGACAGATACGCAGTATTTT
TRBD1	NA	TRBV6-5	TRBJ2-2	CANSQGQAGSRNTGELFF	TGTGCCAACAGTCAGGGACAGGCCGGTAGTAGGAACACCGGGGAGCTGTTTTTT
NA	medium-sized	TRBV4-2	TRBJ2-1	CASSQDWTTGGEQFF	TGTGCCAGCAGCCAAGATTGGACTACCGGCGGTGAGCAGTTCTTC
TRBD2	once	TRBV6-6	TRBJ2-5	CVSSYASSGQETQYF	TGTGTCAGCAGTTACGCGTCTAGCGGGCAAGAGACCCAATACTTC
NA	NA	TRBV12-3/TRBV12-4	TRBJ1-1	CANSLTPATEAFF	TGTGCCAACAGTTTAACCCCGGCAACCGAAGCTTTCTTT
NA	NA	TRBV11-2	TRBJ1-5	CSSSLKGGLTNQHKHF	TGTTCCAGCAGCCTAAAAGGGGGACTGACGAATCAGCACAAGCATTTT
NA	NA	TRBV29-1	TRBJ2-2	CSASVAGAWTGELFF	TGCAGTGCGTCGGTAGCAGGAGCGTGGACCGGGGAGCTGTTTTTT
NA	NA	TRBV7-9	TRBJ2-5	CASSPPFISGETQYF	TGTGCCAGCAGCCCCCCTTTCATCTCGGGAGAGACCCAGTACTTC
NA	NA	TRBV29-1	TRBJ2-1	CSGTVSEIYNEQFF	TGCAGTGGGACTGTGAGCGAGATCTACAATGAGCAGTTCTTC
NA	NA	TRBV5-1	TRBJ1-1	CASSVDRLNSEAFF	TGCGCCAGCAGCGTGGACAGATTGAACAGTGAAGCTTTCTTT
TRBD2	few	TRBV7-3	TRBJ2-1	CASSLGGGYNEQFF	TGTGCCAGCAGCTTGGGGGGGGGTTACAATGAGCAGTTCTTC
NA	NA	TRBV6-2/TRBV6-3	TRBJ2-7	CASSLRDWTHEQYF	TGTGCCAGCAGCCTCCGGGACTGGACCCACGAGCAGTATTTC
NA	NA	TRBV6-5	TRBJ2-1	CTSREAGPYNEQFF	TGCACCAGCAGAGAGGCGGGACCCTACAACGAGCAGTTCTTC
TRBD2	NA	TRBV20-1	TRBJ2-5	CSARSGGQTQYF	TGCAGTGCTAGATCGGGGGGTCAGACCCAGTACTTC
NA	NA	TRBV12-3/TRBV12-4	TRBJ2-2	CASSLVPGGLFF	TGTGCCAGCAGTTTAGTCCCCGGGGGGCTGTTTTTT
NA	many	TRBV29-1	TRBJ1-1	CSVSAGWGMGTEAFF	TGCAGCGTTTCGGCAGGGTGGGGAATGGGAACTGAAGCTTTCTTT
NA	NA	TRBV29-1	TRBJ2-6	CSVELANSGGNVLTF	TGCAGCGTTGAATTGGCAAACTCTGGGGGCAACGTCCTGACATTC
NA	NA	TRBV4-1	TRBJ2-1	CASSQSGTSYNEQFF	TGCGCCAGCAGCCAATCAGGGACATCCTACAATGAGCAGTTCTTC
NA	once	TRBV6-5	TRBJ2-3	CVSGLWDTQYF	TGTGTCAGTGGTTTATGGGATACGCAGTATTTT
NA	few	TRBV6-1	TRBJ2-2	CATGWDTNNIGELFF	TGTGCCACAGGGTGGGACACTAATAACATCGGGGAGCTGTTTTTT
NA	NA	TRBV6-1	TRBJ2-3	CASTEIVGGRIDTQYF	TGTGCCAGCACTGAAATAGTGGGTGGGAGGATAGATACGCAGTATTTT
NA	once	TRBV24-1	TRBJ1-1	CVTSDGVEAFF	TGTGTCACCAGTGATGGTGTTGAAGCTTTCTTT
NA	NA	TRBV29-1	TRBJ2-7	CSVEGGTVGEQYF	TGCAGTGTTGAAGGGGGGACAGTGGGGGAGCAGTACTTC
NA	NA	TRBV6-1	TRBJ1-5	CASSAGSNQPRHF	TGTGCCAGCAGTGCTGGGAGTAATCAGCCCCGGCATTTT
TRBD2	NA	TRBV11-2	TRBJ2-3	CDCSLEAGVSTDTQYF	TGTGACTGCAGCTTAGAAGCGGGAGTCAGCACAGATACGCAGTATTTT
TRBD2	NA	TRBV6-6	TRBJ2-3	CASSMTGTSGSGDTQYF	TGTGCCAGCAGCATGACCGGGACTAGCGGGAGTGGAGATACGCAGTATTTT
TRBD2	NA	TRBV29-1	TRBJ2-1	CSVLTSGMGNMQFF	TGCAGCGTATTGACTAGCGGGATGGGCAATATGCAGTTCTTC
TRBD1	NA	TRBV30	TRBJ2-3	CTWRDRDRGQDTQYF	TGTACCTGGAGAGACCGGGACAGGGGGCAGGATACGCAATATTTT
NA	NA	TRBV6-1	TRBJ2-7	CASSDGHEQYF	TGTGCCAGCAGTGACGGCCACGAGCAGTACTTT
NA	medium-sized	TRBV29-1	TRBJ2-3	CGFGGTDTQYF	TGCGGCTTTGGGGGCACAGATACGCAGTATTTT
NA	NA	TRBV9	TRBJ2-4	CASCPQPQTVRVKNIQYF	TGTGCCAGCTGCCCCCAACCCCAGACAGTTAGGGTCAAAAACATTCAGTACTTC
NA	NA	TRBV28	TRBJ2-3	CASSSSCGTSTDTQYF	TGTGCAAGCAGTTCCTCTTGCGGAACTAGCACAGATACGCAGTATTTT
NA	NA	TRBV4-2	TRBJ2-6	CASSQVGTGDSGANVLTF	TGTGCCAGCAGCCAAGTTGGGACTGGCGATTCTGGGGCCAACGTCCTGACTTTC
NA	NA	TRBV11-1	TRBJ1-1	CASRSAGAGNTEPFF	TGTGCCAGCAGATCAGCAGGGGCTGGGAACACTGAACCTTTCTTT
NA	NA	TRBV6-5	TRBJ2-1	CASSYSGEGVWNEQFF	TGTGCCAGCAGTTACTCTGGCGAGGGAGTGTGGAATGAGCAGTTCTTC
TRBD2	NA	TRBV11-1	TRBJ2-1	CASSTGGPNEQFF	TGTGCCAGTAGCACGGGAGGGCCGAATGAGCAATTCTTC
NA	NA	TRBV7-3	TRBJ2-3	CASSRSPRLTGERTDTQYF	TGTGCCAGTAGCCGATCGCCGAGACTAACGGGAGAGAGGACAGACACGCAGTATTTT
NA	NA	TRBV10-1	TRBJ2-5	CASSETVTSEIQYF	TGCGCCAGCAGTGAAACCGTAACCTCGGAGATCCAGTACTTT
NA	many	TRBV6-2/TRBV6-3	TRBJ2-7	CASSYTTDVEGGWYEQYF	TGTGCCAGCAGTTACACTACTGACGTGGAGGGAGGCTGGTACGAGCAGTACTTC
TRBD1	once	TRBV29-1	TRBJ2-5	CSLSRRGGSWETQYF	TGCAGCCTTTCAAGGAGAGGGGGCTCGTGGGAGACCCAGTACTTC
TRBD2	NA	TRBV11-1	TRBJ2-4	CARSFPRTSGTKNIQYF	TGTGCAAGGAGTTTTCCCAGGACTAGCGGGACCAAAAACATTCAGTACTTC
TRBD1	once	TRBV29-1	TRBJ1-5	CNVGTGLEPQHF	TGCAACGTTGGGACAGGGCTTGAGCCCCAGCATTTT
TRBD2	NA	TRBV29-1	TRBJ2-2	CSVYLIAGLAATNTGELFF	TGCAGCGTCTACTTAATAGCGGGACTAGCGGCAACGAACACCGGGGAGCTGTTTTTT
NA	NA	TRBV11-3	TRBJ2-1	CASFLGVSNIEQFF	TGTGCCAGCTTCTTAGGCGTCTCGAACATTGAGCAGTTCTTC
TRBD2	few	TRBV29-1	TRBJ2-1	CSIRDYAKNEQFF	TGCAGCATTCGGGACTATGCAAAGAATGAACAGTTCTTC
NA	NA	TRBV11-1	TRBJ2-3	CASSLPTEGTDTQYF	TGTGCCAGCAGTTTGCCGACGGAGGGCACAGATACGCAGTATTTT
NA	NA	TRBV6-2/TRBV6-3	TRBJ2-7	CASRHGLTGSSEQYF	TGTGCCAGCAGACATGGACTAACGGGATCAAGCGAGCAGTACTTC
NA	NA	TRBV29-1	TRBJ2-7	CSVKEGAIQGVEQYF	TGCAGCGTTAAGGAGGGAGCGATTCAGGGGGTCGAGCAATACTTC
NA	NA	TRBV29-1	TRBJ2-1	CSVLRDEQFF	TGCAGTGTTCTCCGGGATGAGCAGTTCTTC